These 18 T cell receptor beta chains originate from one sample sequenced in a study of molecular identifiers for immune sequencing clone quantification. MiXCR was run by TCRdb on the PCR reads, yielding one entry per CDR3 protein. The sample records hundreds of thousands of distinct CDR3 sequences, roughly 23% being singletons. Sequenced input: naive CD8+ T cells from blood, with Jurkat cell RNA spiked in. Stated subset: FACS-sorted CD8+CD4-CCR7+CD45RA+ naive T cells. These receptors were taken from a human donor in good health. Some libraries in this study had Jurkat cell RNA spiked in.

At least ten counts were recorded for this clonotype. The rearrangement joins TRBV4-3 to TRBJ1-1, with D uncertain. The CDR3 has 15 residues. Trimming removed 0 bases at V and 1 base at J, with 9 bases between. Germline CDR1 LGHNA, CDR2 YSLEER. CDR3 region: CASSQDPDGNTEAFF. The CDR3 DNA follows: TGCGCCAGCAGCCAAGATCCTGACGGGAACACTGAAGCTTTCTTT.

There are a few counts of this clonotype. CDR3 sequence reads: CASSLGAPGSGYEQYF. In nucleotides, the CDR3 is TGTGCCAGCAGCTTAGGGGCCCCAGGGTCAGGTTACGAGCAGTACTTC. The chain combines TRBV13 with TRBJ2-7; TRBD1 is a possible D gene (5 bases). The CDR3 runs to 16 residues. Trimming removed 0 bases at V and 4 bases at J, with 16 bases between. CDR1 and CDR2 from the germline V gene are PRHDT and FYEKMQ (reference sequence).

This clonotype was recorded many times. The chain links TRBV28 to TRBJ2-3, with 7 bases fitting TRBD2. The germline gives CDR1 MDHEN, CDR2 SYDVKM. Unmatched junction bases numbered 5, after V lost 8 bases and J lost 3 bases. The CDR3 is 13 amino acids. CDR3 sequence (DNA): TGTGCCAGCGCGGGGAGGGTAACAGATACGCAGTATTTT. It specifies CASAGRVTDTQYF.

This clonotype was detected many times. The CDR3 DNA reads TGTGCCAGCAGCTTAGCGCGTTTCGAGCGGGAGGGCCGCACAGATACGCAGTATTTT. The encoded protein is CASSLARFEREGRTDTQYF. The gene calls are TRBV7-9 and TRBJ2-3, with 10 positions matching TRBD2. V lost 0 bases to trimming and J lost 1 base; unmatched junction nucleotides: 10. Germline V lookup: CDR1 SEHNR, CDR2 FQNEAQ (reference sequence). This CDR3 is built from 19 residues.

About this clonotype: At one end the junction does not follow the germline gene, possibly because of a read error. The chain joins TRBV5-3 to TRBJ1-6; D gene ambiguous. TRBV5-3 is marked as an open reading frame, function uncertain. This CDR3 has 16 residues. CDR3 in DNA: TGTGCCAGCAGCTTGTTTGGGAGCTCCTATAATTCACCCCTCCACTTT. This sequence encodes CASSLFGSSYNSPLHF.

The genes are TRBV4-2 and TRBJ2-7, with 8 positions matching TRBD2. The trim removed 4 bases at V and 2 bases at J, leaving 7 bases unmatched. Germline values: CDR1 LGHNA, CDR2 YNFKEQ. This CDR3 is 15 amino acids long. This CDR3 is CASSPLADFPYEQYF. For the CDR3, the DNA is TGTGCCAGCAGCCCACTAGCGGATTTTCCCTACGAGCAGTACTTC.

This clonotype was found a few times. The rearrangement uses TRBV11-2 and TRBJ1-2; the D gene is possibly TRBD1 (5 bases). Looked up from germline, CDR1 is SGHAT and CDR2 is FQNNGV. CDR3 size: 15 residues. V dropped 2 bases and J dropped 1 base, with 11 bases sitting between them. The CDR3 protein is CASSLNVGGNYGYTF. Written as DNA, the CDR3 is TGTGCCAGCAGCTTAAACGTTGGGGGTAACTATGGCTACACCTTC.

This clonotype was detected a few times. The gene calls are TRBV2 and TRBJ1-5, with D uncertain. Germline V gene lookup returns CDR1 SNHLY and CDR2 FYNNEI. Trimming shortened V by 8 bases and J by 2 bases, and 13 bases separated the two germline ends. The CDR3 runs 14 residues. Here the CDR3 reads CASQDPRGNQPQHF. As DNA, the CDR3 is TGTGCCAGCCAGGACCCGCGGGGCAATCAGCCCCAGCATTTT.

To note about this clonotype: Relative to the germline gene, one junction end is altered; a read error may explain this. This rearrangement joins TRBV30 to TRBJ2-7, with 7 bases that match TRBD2. The CDR3 is 13 amino acids. The germline V gene has CDR1 GTSNPN and CDR2 SVGIG (reference sequence). CDR3 bases: TGTGCCTGGAGTGTTGGGGGGGAGGCCGAGCGGTACTTC. This gives the protein CAWSVGGEAERYF.

This clonotype was recorded a few times. The chain is built from TRBV20-1 and TRBJ2-5, with no clear D. Looked up from germline, CDR1 is DFQATT and CDR2 is SNEGSKA (reference sequence). Trimming took 4 bases from V and 0 from J, leaving 12 bases between them. CDR3 length equals 14 residues. The CDR3: CSAIKLKYQETQYF. The CDR3 bases are TGCAGTGCTATTAAACTGAAGTACCAAGAGACCCAGTACTTC.

A note on this clonotype: This sequence may be a read error, since a much larger clone differs from it by one base. A read error is likely, as this CDR3 ends without the conserved phenylalanine or tryptophan. The chain employs TRBV7-2 and TRBJ2-1; 9 positions match TRBD2. The CDR3 runs to 16 residues. The germline gives CDR1 SGHTA, CDR2 FQGNSA. V shed 0 bases, J shed 6 bases, and the junction held 6 bases outside the gene matches. The CDR3 here is CASSLAASGIVNEQFL. CDR3 DNA: TGTGCCAGCAGCTTAGCGGCTAGCGGGATTGTCAATGAGCAGTTCTTA.

V gene TRBV5-1 combines with J gene TRBJ2-2; no reliable D call. The CDR3 covers 14 residues. V shed 0 bases and J shed 6 bases, with 9 bases lying between them. Germline V gene lookup returns CDR1 SGHRS and CDR2 YFSETQ. CDR3 bases: TGCGCCAGCAGCTTGGAGGCTTCGCCCGGGGAGCTGTTTTTT. It translates to CASSLEASPGELFF.

Of note for this clonotype: A clone one base away is much larger, so this may be a read error. This CDR3 is CASHLGASGDTDTQHF. DNA for the CDR3: TGTGCCAGCCACTTGGGGGCTAGCGGGGACACAGATACGCAGCATTTT. V gene TRBV7-9 combines with J gene TRBJ2-3; D is perhaps TRBD1 (6 bases). The DNA end favors TRBJ1-5, so the J call may be wrong. The CDR3 is 16 amino acids. Germline V CDR1 and CDR2: SEHNR, FQNEAQ (reference sequence).

The V call is TRBV27, the J call TRBJ1-5; 7 bases align to TRBD1. The trim removed 6 bases at V and 1 base at J, leaving 9 bases unmatched. CDR1 MNHEY and CDR2 SMNVEV come from the germline V gene (reference sequence). CDR3 length equals 16 residues. CDR3: CASSQTGGGSNQPQHF. CDR3 bases: TGTGCCAGCAGCCAGACGGGAGGGGGCAGCAATCAGCCCCAGCATTTT.

This clonotype appeared a few times. The chain recombines TRBV6-6 with TRBJ2-3, with D maybe TRBD2 (5 bases). The CDR3 extends over 15 amino acids. Trimming removed 0 bases at V and 2 bases at J, with 9 bases between. The germline CDR1 and CDR2 sequences are MNHNY and SVGAGI (reference sequence). The CDR3 DNA reads as TGTGCCAGCAGTTACTCCCTCGGGGACACAGATACGCAGTATTTT. Translation: CASSYSLGDTDTQYF.

Comment on this clonotype: Since no conserved phenylalanine or tryptophan closes the CDR3, a read error is the likely cause. The CDR3 spells CASSSTGGAAFS. CDR3 sequence (DNA): TGTGCCAGCAGTTCAACAGGGGGCGCGGCTTTCTCT. The J gene is TRBJ1-1, the V gene TRBV6-5, with 9 bases fitting TRBD1. The ends lost 4 bases at V and 11 bases at J; junction bases unmatched: 5. This CDR3 is 12 amino acids long. Germline CDR1 reads MNHEY; CDR2 reads SVGAGI.

This clonotype has only a few counts. The chain recombines TRBV4-1 with TRBJ2-1, with TRBD2 as a possible D gene (6 bases). The CDR3 has 15 residues. Germline CDR1 is MGHRA and CDR2 is YSYEKL. Trimming stripped 3 bases from V and 7 bases from J, with 16 bases between. The chain's CDR3 is CASSQDYRVDNEQFF. The CDR3 region has the DNA TGCGCCAGCAGCCAGGACTACCGGGTCGATAATGAGCAGTTCTTC.

This clonotype was counted between two and nine times. Here the CDR3 reads CSVDGNSTDTQYF. CDR3 sequence (DNA): TGCAGCGTTGACGGCAATAGCACAGATACGCAGTATTTT. The chain carries TRBV29-1 and TRBJ2-3; D not certain. This CDR3 is built from 13 residues. Trimming cost V 3 bases and J 0 bases, with 7 bases left between them. The germline V gene has CDR1 SQVTM and CDR2 ANQGSEA.